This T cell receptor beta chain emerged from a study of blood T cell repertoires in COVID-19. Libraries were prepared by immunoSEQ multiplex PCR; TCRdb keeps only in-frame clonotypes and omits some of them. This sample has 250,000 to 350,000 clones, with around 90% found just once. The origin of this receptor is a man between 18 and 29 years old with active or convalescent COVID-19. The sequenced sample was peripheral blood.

The CDR3 protein is CASSGGGPGKYF. The CDR3 nucleotides read TGTGCCAGCAGCGGTGGAGGTCCAGGAAAGTATTTT. The V gene is TRBV9, the J gene TRBJ2-3; a weak D match, TRBD2 (5 bases). The CDR3 has 12 residues. Deletions cut 3 bases from V and 13 bases from J, with 15 bases between. Per germline, CDR1 SGDLS and CDR2 YYNGEE.